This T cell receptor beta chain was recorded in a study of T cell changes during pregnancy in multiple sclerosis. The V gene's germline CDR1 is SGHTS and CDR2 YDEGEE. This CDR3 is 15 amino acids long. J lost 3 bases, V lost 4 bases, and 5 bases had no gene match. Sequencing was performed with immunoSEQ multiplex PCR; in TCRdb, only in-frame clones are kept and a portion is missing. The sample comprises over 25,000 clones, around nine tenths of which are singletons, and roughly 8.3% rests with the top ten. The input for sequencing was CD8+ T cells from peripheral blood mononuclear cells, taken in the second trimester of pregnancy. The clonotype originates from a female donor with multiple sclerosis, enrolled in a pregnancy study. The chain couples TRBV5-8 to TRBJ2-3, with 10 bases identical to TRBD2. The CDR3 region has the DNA TGTGCCAGCAGCCCCTTTAGCGGGGGGACAGATACGCAGTATTTT. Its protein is CASSPFSGGTDTQYF. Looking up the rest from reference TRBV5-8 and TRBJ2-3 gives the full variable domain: EAGVTQSPTHLIKTRGQQATLRCSPISGHTSVYWYQQALGLGLQFLLWYDEGEERNRGNFPPRFSGRQFPNYSSELNVNALELEDSALYLCASSPFSGGTDTQYFGPGTRLTVL.